This T cell receptor beta chain was recorded in a study of CD8+ T cells in alopecia areata. TCR sequencing used cDNA made by reverse transcription of extracted RNA. Clones were sequenced by immunoSEQ multiplex PCR, and TCRdb holds only the in-frame ones, with some missing. The table includes 98,000 or so clones, approximately 59% detected once. The TCR originated in a human donor in good health. The material sequenced was CD8+ T cells sorted from blood.

CDR3 in amino acids: CASSEGSKTSDTQYF. CDR3 sequence (DNA): TGTGCCAGCAGTGAAGGCTCAAAAACTTCGGATACGCAGTATTTT. The V gene is TRBV2, the J gene TRBJ2-3; D ambiguous. Trimming shortened V by 1 base and J by 6 bases, and 14 bases separated the two germline ends. The CDR3 sequence is 15 residues long. The germline V gene has CDR1 SNHLY and CDR2 FYNNEI.